Listed below are T cell receptor beta chains from one sample, sequenced in a study of OX40 agonist ivuxolimab in advanced cancers. Produced via immunoSEQ multiplex PCR; TCRdb's table is partial and in-frame only. This sample has approximately 120,000 clones; under 95% occur once, and the top ten carry 0.7% to 0.85%. Sequencing was performed on CD4+ or CD8+ T cells sorted from blood, taken in a trial of the OX40 agonist ivuxolimab. The receptors derive from an adult with an advanced solid tumor such as melanoma, head and neck, liver or kidney cancer. The CDR3 runs from the conserved cysteine through the conserved F or W. D genes are given only for firm matches.

J: TRBJ2-5
V: TRBV9
D: TRBD2
DNA: TGTGCCAGCAGCCCCCGGAGCCCCGGACTAGCGGGATCCGCCCGGGAGACCCAGTACTTC
CDR3: CASSPRSPGLAGSARETQYF

J: TRBJ1-3
V: TRBV7-2
D: TRBD1
DNA: TGTGCCAGCAGCTCCCGTCCAGGGACAGGTGGAAACACCATATATTTT
CDR3: CASSSRPGTGGNTIYF

J: TRBJ2-2
V: TRBV9
D: TRBD2
DNA: TGTGCCAGCAGCGTTGGTCCCCGAACTAGCGGGAACGGGGAGCTGTTTTTT
CDR3: CASSVGPRTSGNGELFF

J: TRBJ2-1
V: TRBV7-3
D: NA
DNA: TGTGCCAGCAGCTTTACCAGGGGACTCTACAATGAGCAGTTCTTC
CDR3: CASSFTRGLYNEQFF

J: TRBJ1-1
V: TRBV5-1
D: NA
DNA: TGCGCCAGCAGCTTGTCGCGGCGGTCGAACACTGAAGCTTTCTTT
CDR3: CASSLSRRSNTEAFF

J: TRBJ2-1
V: TRBV7-9
D: NA
DNA: TGTGCCAGCAGCCTGTGGGCGGGGCCATTCAATGAGCAGTTCTTC
CDR3: CASSLWAGPFNEQFF

J: TRBJ2-7
V: TRBV19
D: TRBD1
DNA: TGTGCCAGTAGTATAAGCGGGACAGGGGTTCACGAGCAGTACTTC
CDR3: CASSISGTGVHEQYF

J: TRBJ2-1
V: TRBV5-1
D: NA
DNA: TGCGCCAGCAGCTTGGAACAGACTTACAATGAGCAGTTCTTC
CDR3: CASSLEQTYNEQFF

J: TRBJ1-1
V: TRBV5-6
D: NA
DNA: TGTGCCAGCAGCCCCGGGGGGAGGGGGAACACTGAAGCTTTCTTT
CDR3: CASSPGGRGNTEAFF

J: TRBJ2-3
V: TRBV28
D: TRBD1
DNA: TGTGCCAGCAGTTTAGGCGGACAGGGAGCAGATACGCAGTATTTT
CDR3: CASSLGGQGADTQYF

J: TRBJ2-1
V: TRBV4-3
D: TRBD2
DNA: TGCGCCAGCAGCCGCTGGGTAGCGGGGAGCTCCTACAATGAGCAGTTCTTC
CDR3: CASSRWVAGSSYNEQFF

J: TRBJ2-3
V: TRBV5-4
D: NA
DNA: TGTGCCAGCAGCTTGGCTTGGGAAGGGGATACGCAGTATTTT
CDR3: CASSLAWEGDTQYF

J: TRBJ2-3
V: TRBV5-4
D: NA
DNA: TGTGCCAGCAGCTCCTATAAAAGTGGGACCTCCACAGATACGCAGTATTTT
CDR3: CASSSYKSGTSTDTQYF

J: TRBJ2-1
V: TRBV6-5
D: NA
DNA: TGTGCCAGCAGGATGGGGTTTTCCTACAATGAGCAGTTCTTC
CDR3: CASRMGFSYNEQFF

J: TRBJ2-3
V: TRBV7-9
D: NA
DNA: TGTGCCAGCAGCCCTATGGGGGTAGATACGCAGTATTTT
CDR3: CASSPMGVDTQYF

J: TRBJ2-2
V: TRBV7-9
D: NA
DNA: TGTGCCAGCAGCCTCGTGGGGATATACACCGGGGAGCTGTTTTTT
CDR3: CASSLVGIYTGELFF

J: TRBJ2-1
V: TRBV7-2
D: TRBD2
DNA: TGTGCCAGCAGCTTAGGTGTTAGCGGGGCCTACAATGAGCAGTTCTTC
CDR3: CASSLGVSGAYNEQFF

J: TRBJ2-3
V: TRBV9
D: NA
DNA: TGTGCCAGCAGCGTAGGACAGTCTCCCACAGATACGCAGTATTTT
CDR3: CASSVGQSPTDTQYF

J: TRBJ1-1
V: TRBV6-6
D: TRBD1
DNA: TGTGCCAGCAGGGAGGGACAGGGAAACACTGAAGCTTTCTTT
CDR3: CASREGQGNTEAFF

J: TRBJ2-5
V: TRBV6-5
D: TRBD1
DNA: TGTGCCAGCACTGCCGACAGGGGGCGGCTGACCCAGTACTTC
CDR3: CASTADRGRLTQYF

J: TRBJ1-5
V: TRBV25-1
D: NA
DNA: TGTGCCAGCAGTGATTTCAAGGGCGATCAGCCCCAGCATTTT
CDR3: CASSDFKGDQPQHF

J: TRBJ2-5
V: TRBV11-3
D: NA
DNA: TGTGCCAGCAGCTTATTTACCACGAAGACCCAGTACTTC
CDR3: CASSLFTTKTQYF

J: TRBJ2-5
V: TRBV28
D: TRBD1
DNA: TGTGCCAGCAGTAGGGACAGGGCAGACGAGACCCAGTACTTC
CDR3: CASSRDRADETQYF

J: TRBJ2-7
V: TRBV18
D: NA
DNA: TGTGCCAGCTCACCACAGGACTCCTACGAGCAGTACTTC
CDR3: CASSPQDSYEQYF

J: TRBJ2-2
V: TRBV28
D: NA
DNA: TGTGCCAGCAGCCAAGACACCGGGGAGCTGTTTTTT
CDR3: CASSQDTGELFF

J: TRBJ1-2
V: TRBV28
D: TRBD1
DNA: TGTGCCAGCAGTTACCGGGACAGGCCCAACTATGGCTACACCTTC
CDR3: CASSYRDRPNYGYTF

J: TRBJ2-5
V: TRBV28
D: TRBD2
DNA: TGTGCCAGCATCACTAGCGGGAGGGAAGAGACCCAGTACTTC
CDR3: CASITSGREETQYF

J: TRBJ2-5
V: TRBV11-2
D: NA
DNA: TGTGCCAGCAGTCGAACTAGCCCAGAGACCCAGTACTTC
CDR3: CASSRTSPETQYF